A selection of T cell receptor beta chains follows, all from one sample in a study of long-term antiretroviral therapy in people with HIV. Assay: immunoSEQ multiplex PCR; the TCRdb copy retains only in-frame clones and omits some. Among about 20,000 clones, less than 85% were seen once, and the ten largest hold about 10%. The sequences come from unsorted PBMCs, collected 0.2 years after starting antiretroviral therapy. These TCRs come from a woman aged 40 to 55 with HIV. CDR3s include the opening cysteine and the closing phenylalanine or tryptophan. The order of the fields is V gene, D gene, J gene, clone size, CDR3 protein, CDR3 DNA. The D gene is left open where the match is weak. Clone size is stated in some rows and not others, as once, few, many or a class when expanded.

>TRBV19|.|TRBJ1-1|.
CASSNQGSMNTEAFF
TGTGCCAGTAGTAACCAGGGATCAATGAACACTGAAGCTTTCTTT
>TRBV5-4|TRBD1|TRBJ2-2|.
CASSYRGNTGELFF
TGTGCCAGCAGTTACAGGGGGAACACCGGGGAGCTGTTTTTT
>TRBV7-9|.|TRBJ1-1|.
CASSPGSTEAFF
TGTGCCAGCAGCCCAGGGAGCACTGAAGCTTTCTTT
>TRBV7-8|TRBD2|TRBJ2-2|.
CASSSPSGRLETGELFF
TGTGCCAGCAGCTCCCCTAGCGGGAGATTGGAGACCGGGGAGCTGTTTTTT
>TRBV5-1|.|TRBJ2-2|.
CASSTRDTNTGELFF
TGCGCCAGCAGCACACGGGACACTAACACCGGGGAGCTGTTTTTT
>TRBV30|.|TRBJ2-7|.
CAWSITSPAYEQYF
TGTGCCTGGAGTATAACATCTCCGGCCTACGAGCAGTACTTC
>TRBV19|TRBD2|TRBJ2-5|.
CASSIAGGFVETQYF
TGTGCCAGTAGTATAGCGGGGGGTTTTGTGGAGACCCAGTACTTC
>TRBV2|.|TRBJ1-6|medium-sized
CASSEALPDSPLHF
TGTGCCAGCAGTGAAGCGCTTCCCGATTCACCCCTCCACTTT
>TRBV10-1|.|TRBJ2-5|.
CASSETGNGETQYF
TGCGCCAGCAGTGAGACAGGAAATGGGGAGACCCAGTACTTC
>TRBV7-9|.|TRBJ1-2|medium-sized
CASSSDYYGYTF
TGTGCCAGCAGCTCCGACTACTATGGCTACACCTTC
>TRBV7-2|TRBD2|TRBJ2-7|.
CASSLVGRLAGSYEQYF
TGTGCCAGCAGCTTAGTTGGGCGTCTAGCGGGATCCTACGAGCAGTACTTC
>TRBV11-2|.|TRBJ2-1|.
CASSPDQNEQFF
TGTGCCAGCAGCCCAGACCAAAATGAGCAGTTCTTC
>TRBV7-9|.|TRBJ2-3|.
CALETDTQYF
TGTGCCCTAGAGACAGATACGCAGTATTTT
>TRBV28|.|TRBJ1-2|.
CASLRDSPYGYTF
TGTGCCAGCTTGAGGGACTCCCCCTATGGCTACACCTTC
>TRBV6-5|.|TRBJ2-1|once
CASSYSGYNEQFF
TGTGCCAGCAGTTACTCAGGATACAATGAGCAGTTCTTC
>TRBV21-1|.|TRBJ2-2|.
CASSKGRATVINTGELFF
TGTGCCAGCAGCAAAGGACGGGCGACAGTAATAAACACCGGGGAGCTGTTTTTT
>TRBV30|.|TRBJ1-3|.
CAWSSRASSGNTIYF
TGTGCCTGGAGTTCCAGGGCGAGCTCTGGAAACACCATATATTTT
>TRBV4-1|.|TRBJ2-1|.
CASSQDLRGRTYNEQFF
TGCGCCAGCAGCCAAGATCTGCGGGGCAGAACCTACAATGAGCAGTTCTTC
>TRBV11-1|TRBD2|TRBJ2-2|.
CASRYSGRGNTGELFF
TGTGCCAGCAGATATAGCGGGAGGGGGAACACCGGGGAGCTGTTTTTT
>TRBV2|.|TRBJ1-1|.
CASIQTTEAFF
TGTGCCAGCATACAGACAACTGAAGCTTTCTTT
>TRBV9|.|TRBJ1-2|.
CASSPWGPYGYTF
TGTGCCAGCAGCCCCTGGGGGCCCTATGGCTACACCTTC
>TRBV11-2|TRBD1|TRBJ2-7|.
CASTRDRGGEQYF
TGTGCCAGCACCAGGGACAGGGGCGGCGAGCAGTACTTC
>TRBV4-3|.|TRBJ2-2|.
CASSQRPDTGELFF
TGCGCCAGCAGCCAAAGGCCGGACACCGGGGAGCTGTTTTTT
>TRBV11-3|TRBD2|TRBJ2-3|.
CASSPHSGGGTDTQYF
TGTGCCAGCAGCCCTCACTCCGGGGGGGGCACAGATACGCAGTATTTT
>TRBV7-2|TRBD2|TRBJ2-1|.
CASSLTSGGAYNEQFF
TGTGCCAGCAGCTTAACTAGCGGGGGGGCATACAATGAGCAGTTCTTC
>TRBV29-1|.|TRBJ1-3|few
CSVLEGSGNTIYF
TGCAGCGTTCTTGAGGGATCTGGAAACACCATATATTTT
>TRBV9|.|TRBJ1-2|few
CASSVEGGEGLDGYTF
TGTGCCAGCAGCGTAGAGGGGGGTGAGGGTTTGGATGGCTACACCTTC
>TRBV15|.|TRBJ1-1|.
CATSRTHDMATEAFF
TGTGCCACCAGCAGAACTCATGACATGGCGACTGAAGCTTTCTTT
>TRBV7-9|TRBD2|TRBJ2-5|.
CASSSGIGAGVQETQYF
TGTGCCAGCAGCTCGGGAATCGGAGCGGGGGTCCAAGAGACCCAGTACTTC
>TRBV4-1|.|TRBJ2-3|.
CASSVDSSTDTQYF
TGCGCCAGCAGCGTAGATAGTAGCACAGATACGCAGTATTTT
>TRBV9|.|TRBJ2-7|.
CASSQSGFFGEQYF
TGTGCCAGCAGCCAATCAGGGTTCTTCGGCGAGCAGTACTTC
>TRBV12-5|TRBD1|TRBJ1-5|.
CASGSRPGTGTSNQPQHF
TGTGCTAGTGGTTCCCGTCCCGGGACAGGGACTAGCAATCAGCCCCAGCATTTT
>TRBV2|TRBD2|TRBJ2-3|.
CARGLAGPEGTDTQYF
TGTGCCCGGGGACTAGCGGGACCAGAAGGCACAGATACGCAGTATTTT
>TRBV7-9|.|TRBJ1-1|.
CASSSRWGTEAFF
TGTGCCAGCAGCTCACGCTGGGGAACTGAAGCTTTCTTT
>TRBV4-1|.|TRBJ1-5|.
CASSQVGGNQPQHF
TGCGCCAGCAGCCAAGTTGGGGGGAACCAGCCCCAGCATTTT
>TRBV5-6|.|TRBJ1-3|.
CASSLVVKSGNTIYF
TGTGCCAGCAGCTTGGTGGTGAAATCTGGAAACACCATATATTTT
>TRBV6-5|.|TRBJ1-2|.
CASSYSVGALAYGYTF
TGTGCCAGCAGTTATAGTGTCGGCGCTTTGGCCTATGGCTACACCTTC
>TRBV19|.|TRBJ1-2|.
CASSMALYGYTF
TGTGCCAGTAGTATGGCCCTCTATGGCTACACCTTC
>TRBV10-3|.|TRBJ2-5|.
CAISRLWGEETQYF
TGTGCCATCAGCCGCCTATGGGGCGAAGAGACCCAGTACTTC
>TRBV19|.|TRBJ1-6|large
CASSMAPGVNSPLHF
TGTGCCAGTAGTATGGCCCCAGGGGTGAATTCACCCCTCCACTTT
>TRBV19|.|TRBJ1-4|.
CASTSQTNEKLFF
TGTGCCAGTACGAGTCAGACTAATGAAAAACTGTTTTTT
>TRBV27|.|TRBJ2-2|.
CASSLGVAPGELFF
TGTGCCAGCAGTTTAGGAGTTGCCCCCGGGGAGCTGTTTTTT
>TRBV7-9|.|TRBJ2-7|.
CASSPGNYEQYF
TGTGCCAGCAGCCCTGGAAACTACGAGCAGTACTTC
>TRBV7-8|.|TRBJ2-7|.
CASSPPDMNLDTVKQYF
TGTGCCAGCAGCCCGCCGGACATGAACTTAGACACGGTAAAGCAGTACTTC
>TRBV6-1|TRBD2|TRBJ2-7|.
CASSERETSLPEQYF
TGTGCCAGCAGTGAAAGGGAGACTAGCCTCCCCGAGCAGTACTTC
>TRBV19|TRBD2|TRBJ2-1|.
CASTASGVDNEQFF
TGTGCCAGTACCGCTAGCGGGGTCGACAATGAGCAGTTCTTC
>TRBV5-1|.|TRBJ2-3|.
CASSLAGLTDTQYF
TGCGCCAGCAGCTTGGCAGGACTAACAGATACGCAGTATTTT
>TRBV5-1|.|TRBJ2-3|.
CASSRAQNTDTQYF
TGCGCCAGCAGCCGCGCCCAAAACACAGATACGCAGTATTTT
>TRBV6-5|TRBD2|TRBJ2-7|once
CASSYSGRGFDEQYF
TGTGCCAGCAGTTACTCGGGGCGGGGGTTCGACGAGCAGTACTTC
>TRBV18|TRBD1|TRBJ1-4|once
CASSEQTGSGEKLFF
TGTGCCAGCTCAGAGCAGACAGGGTCGGGCGAAAAACTGTTTTTT